Listed here are 28 T cell receptor beta chains from one sample, sequenced in a study of CD8 T cells in ankylosing spondylitis. TCRdb used MiXCR to reprocess the 5' RACE reads, holding one entry per CDR3 protein. The table records approximately 25,000 distinct CDR3 sequences, roughly 8.6% of them present only once. Sequencing was carried out using blood. These receptors came from a male donor with ankylosing spondylitis or in good health (not recorded which).

The genes are TRBV6-5 and TRBJ2-1, with TRBD2 identical over 7 bases. The CDR3 runs 14 residues. Trimming removed 5 bases from V and 5 bases from J; junction bases left unmatched: 6. Germline-derived CDR1 and CDR2 are MNHEY and SVGAGI. CDR3 protein: CASSARAGNNEQFF. The CDR3 region has the DNA TGTGCCAGCAGTGCTCGAGCGGGGAACAATGAGCAGTTCTTC.

This clonotype turned up a few times. Here the CDR3 reads CASSLRGLALNNEQFF. In DNA, the CDR3 is TGCGCCAGCAGCTTGCGGGGTCTAGCGCTTAACAATGAGCAGTTCTTC. The chain carries TRBV5-1 and TRBJ2-1; possibly TRBD2 for D (6 bases). Germline V gene data show CDR1 as SGHRS and CDR2 as YFSETQ. The CDR3 is 16 residues long. V lost 1 base, J lost 5 bases, and 16 bases lay in between.

The genes are TRBV11-2 and TRBJ2-2, with D tentatively TRBD1 (6 bases). V shed 5 bases and J shed 5 bases, with 15 bases lying between them. This CDR3 is 15 amino acids long. Germline V lookup: CDR1 SGHAT, CDR2 FQNNGV. CDR3 protein: CASSLRGHPTGELFF. The CDR3 DNA sequence: TGTGCCAGCAGCCTGAGGGGACATCCAACCGGGGAGCTGTTTTTT. Based on the CDR3 plus reference TRBV11-2 and TRBJ2-2, the full variable domain is EAGVAQSPRYKIIEKRQSVAFWCNPISGHATLYWYQQILGQGPKLLIQFQNNGVVDDSQLPKDRFSAERLKGVDSTLKIQPAKLEDSAVYLCASSLRGHPTGELFFGEGSRLTVL.

This clonotype was detected many times. The rearrangement links TRBV4-3 to TRBJ1-3; 9 bases agree with TRBD1. The V gene end was trimmed by 4 bases and the J gene end by 8 bases; junction bases not matched to a gene: 9. This CDR3 region has 15 residues. CDR1 is LGHNA, CDR2 YSLEER, per germline. The CDR3 protein is CASSRDRVRLDTIYF. The CDR3 nucleotides are TGCGCCAGCAGCCGGGACAGGGTGAGATTGGACACCATATATTTT.

The chain uses TRBV19 and TRBJ2-2, with unresolved D. There are 14 residues in the CDR3. Trimming removed 5 bases from V and 7 bases from J, with 14 bases in between. In germline, CDR1 is LNHDA, CDR2 SQIVND (reference sequence). The CDR3 loop is CASSPPGAGGELFF. CDR3 bases: TGTGCCAGTAGTCCCCCCGGTGCCGGCGGGGAGCTGTTTTTT.

There are many counts of this clonotype. The CDR3 nucleotides read TGTGCCAGCAGCCAAAGATCGTTTCCCACTAGCGGAGAGCAGTTCTTC. Encoded protein: CASSQRSFPTSGEQFF. This chain joins TRBV3-1 and TRBJ2-1, with TRBD2 identical over 8 bases. The CDR3 runs 16 residues. Germline CDR1 LGHDT, CDR2 YNNKEL (reference sequence). With V trimmed by 2 bases and J by 10 bases, 13 bases remained unmatched.

This clonotype showed up many times. This chain links TRBV29-1 with TRBJ2-1; tentative D call: TRBD2 (6 bases). V lost 2 bases to trimming and J lost 0 bases, with 11 bases between them. Per germline, CDR1 SQVTM and CDR2 ANQGSEA. The CDR3 runs to 15 residues. CDR3 in amino acids: CSVERAGNSYNEQFF. For the CDR3, the DNA is TGCAGCGTTGAACGCGCGGGGAACTCCTACAATGAGCAGTTCTTC.

In DNA, the CDR3 is TGTGCCAGCTCACCAGCAGGAGGGACCGGGGAGCTGTTTTTT. Its protein product is CASSPAGGTGELFF. The chain uses TRBV18 and TRBJ2-2; the D gene is possibly TRBD2 (6 bases). Trimming stripped 2 bases from V and 5 bases from J, with 9 bases between. The CDR3 runs to 14 residues. Germline V gene lookup returns CDR1 KGHSH and CDR2 LQKENI.

This clonotype showed up just a few times. The CDR3 here is CASSQDPTADYGYTF. CDR3 DNA: TGCGCCAGCAGCCAAGATCCCACCGCGGACTATGGCTACACCTTC. The chain carries TRBV4-1 and TRBJ1-2; D call uncertain. This CDR3 spans 15 amino acids. Trimming shortened V by 0 bases and J by 3 bases, and 11 bases separated the two germline ends. Germline CDR1 MGHRA, CDR2 YSYEKL.

In this sample, this clonotype turned up many times. V usage is TRBV6-6 and J usage is TRBJ1-1; no clear D gene. This CDR3 contains 12 residues. Germline CDR1 is MNHNY and CDR2 is SVGAGI (reference sequence). Trimming took off 3 bases at V and 0 bases at J, with 2 bases between the two ends. CDR3 loop: CASSYLNTEAFF. Here the CDR3 DNA reads TGTGCCAGCAGTTATCTGAACACTGAAGCTTTCTTT.

This clonotype was recorded a few times. The V call is TRBV7-2, the J call TRBJ1-1; no clear D gene. Trimming cost V 4 bases and J 5 bases, with 14 bases left between them. Germline CDR1 and CDR2: SGHTA and FQGNSA. The CDR3 has 14 amino acids. The CDR3 is CASSSGGDNTEAFF. The CDR3 DNA sequence: TGTGCCAGCAGCTCCGGCGGCGATAATACTGAAGCTTTCTTT.

This clonotype was observed at least ten times. The rearrangement uses TRBV7-9 and TRBJ2-2; tentatively, D is TRBD1 (5 bases). Germline V CDR1 and CDR2: SEHNR, FQNEAQ (reference sequence). The V and J ends lost 3 bases and 3 bases respectively, with 8 bases between them. The CDR3 is made up of 14 amino acids. CDR3 DNA sequence: TGTGCCAGCAGCTTCTTCAGGGACACCGGGGAGCTGTTTTTT. Protein product: CASSFFRDTGELFF.

Many counts were recorded for this clonotype. The rearrangement links TRBV29-1 to TRBJ1-1; maybe TRBD1 (5 bases). Per germline, CDR1 SQVTM and CDR2 ANQGSEA. The germline V and J ends were trimmed by 7 bases and 5 bases, with 17 bases remaining between them. CDR3 size: 13 residues. CDR3 in amino acids: CSAHNLGGTEAFF. CDR3 nucleotide sequence: TGCAGCGCCCATAATCTGGGGGGGACTGAAGCTTTCTTT.

The gene calls are TRBV27 and TRBJ2-3, with TRBD2 matching 7 bases. The CDR3 runs 15 residues. CDR1 and CDR2 (germline): MNHEY, SMNVEV (reference sequence). The J segment lost 2 bases and the V segment lost 3 bases, leaving 5 bases of the junction unmatched. CDR3 in amino acids: CASSLTSILTDTQYF. The CDR3 DNA is TGTGCCAGCAGTTTGACTAGCATCCTCACAGATACGCAGTATTTT.

The gene calls are TRBV2 and TRBJ2-3; either TRBD1 or TRBD2 may fit D (5 bases each). Germline V lookup: CDR1 SNHLY, CDR2 FYNNEI. This CDR3 comprises 15 residues. The V and J ends lost 4 bases and 2 bases respectively, with 13 bases between them. The CDR3 reads CASSVVGGFTDTQYF. The CDR3, as DNA: TGTGCCAGCAGTGTAGTTGGGGGATTCACAGATACGCAGTATTTT.

The chain employs TRBV5-1 and TRBJ2-7, with 9 bases identical to TRBD1. Germline V gene lookup returns CDR1 SGHRS and CDR2 YFSETQ. The junction had 3 bases not matched to a gene; V was cut back by 5 bases and J by 0 bases. This CDR3 is 14 amino acids long. The CDR3 DNA sequence: TGCGCCAGCAGATGGACAGGGGACTCCTACGAGCAGTACTTC. It codes for CASRWTGDSYEQYF.

The chain combines TRBV29-1 with TRBJ1-4, with TRBD1 as a possible D gene (5 bases). Germline assignment: CDR1 SQVTM and CDR2 ANQGSEA. The CDR3 extends over 12 amino acids. Trimming removed 7 bases at V and 8 bases at J, with 14 bases between. CDR3 nucleotides: TGCAGCGCGGGGGAGGTCAGGGAAAAACTGTTTTTT. Translating gives CSAGEVREKLFF.

This clonotype was counted ten times or more. The chain is built from TRBV12-3 or TRBV12-4 and TRBJ2-3; 8 nucleotides agree with TRBD2. Losses at the gene ends were 6 bases for V and 6 bases for J; bases not matched to a gene: 8. There are 14 residues in the CDR3. CDR3 loop: CASSGTRGADTQYF. The CDR3 DNA is TGTGCCAGCAGCGGGACTAGAGGTGCCGATACGCAGTATTTT.

This clonotype has at least ten counts. The chain employs TRBV6-2 or TRBV6-3 and TRBJ2-7; TRBD1 matches at 7 bases. V was pared by 5 bases and J by 2 bases, with 6 bases of the junction left unmatched. The CDR3 sequence is 14 residues long. CDR1 and CDR2 from the germline V gene are MNHEY and SVGEGT. This CDR3 is CASSPRQGAYEQYF. The CDR3 coding sequence is TGTGCCAGCAGTCCGCGACAGGGTGCCTACGAGCAGTACTTC.

This clonotype was recorded at least ten times. This rearrangement joins TRBV7-2 to TRBJ2-1, with 10 nucleotides matching TRBD2. This CDR3 has 15 residues. Germline CDR1 and CDR2: SGHTA and FQGNSA. V gave up 1 base and J gave up 4 bases; unmatched junction bases: 1. CDR3 protein: CASSLGAGGYNEQFF. The CDR3 DNA follows: TGTGCCAGCAGCTTAGGAGCGGGAGGGTACAATGAGCAGTTCTTC.

By share, this clonotype counts as medium-sized. The chain carries TRBV7-9 and TRBJ2-1; D is possibly TRBD2 (6 bases). The CDR3 is made up of 16 amino acids. The V gene lost 4 bases and the J gene lost 6 bases, with 19 bases spanning the gap. Germline V gene data show CDR1 as SEHNR and CDR2 as FQNEAQ (reference sequence). The CDR3 DNA follows: TGTGCCAGCAGCTCCCGGCGGGTCGGGGGTGGCAATGAGCAGTTCTTC. Its protein product is CASSSRRVGGGNEQFF.

In its sample, this clonotype was seen many times. The V and J genes are TRBV6-2 or TRBV6-3 and TRBJ2-1; D remains unclear. The germline gives CDR1 MNHEY, CDR2 SVGEGT. The CDR3 length is 13 residues. V was pared by 5 bases and J by 7 bases, with 12 bases between. The CDR3 spells CASSRPPANEQFF. CDR3 DNA sequence: TGTGCCAGCAGTCGCCCTCCAGCGAATGAGCAGTTCTTC.

This clonotype was found a few times. V usage is TRBV20-1 and J usage is TRBJ1-1, with TRBD1 identical over 7 bases. The V segment lost 3 bases and the J segment 1 base; nucleotides outside the gene matches: 5. Germline CDR1 is DFQATT and CDR2 is SNEGSKA (reference sequence). The CDR3 length is 14 residues. Here the CDR3 reads CSASSGQTNTEAFF. CDR3 DNA: TGCAGTGCTAGCTCGGGACAGACGAACACTGAAGCTTTCTTT.

The rearrangement joins TRBV10-1 to TRBJ1-2; D unresolved. The V end lost 7 bases, the J end lost 8 bases, and 14 bases lay between the germline ends. The CDR3 is 12 amino acids. CDR1 and CDR2 from the germline V gene are WNHNN and SYGVQD (reference sequence). CDR3 sequence (DNA): TGCGCCAGCACACGGACTGGGTGGGGCTACACCTTC. Protein sequence: CASTRTGWGYTF.

This chain joins TRBV20-1 and TRBJ1-2; D gene ambiguous. There are 15 residues in the CDR3. V lost 6 bases and J lost 4, with 21 bases in between. Germline loops: CDR1 DFQATT, CDR2 SNEGSKA (reference sequence). The CDR3 loop is CSAPLHGGRSYGYTF. CDR3 coding DNA: TGCAGTGCGCCTCTTCACGGAGGGAGAAGCTATGGCTACACCTTC.

This clonotype was seen a few times. This sequence joins TRBV18 and TRBJ2-3; TRBD2 matches 11 bases. This CDR3 region has 18 residues. V shed 5 bases, J shed 5 bases, and the junction held 15 bases outside the gene matches. In germline, CDR1 is KGHSH, CDR2 LQKENI. CDR3 bases: TGTGCCAGCTCATCCGGGACTAGCGGCGGCGCGGCGCGAGATACGCAGTATTTT. It codes for CASSSGTSGGAARDTQYF. The full variable domain, with the rest looked up from reference TRBV18 and TRBJ2-3, is NAGVMQNPRHLVRRRGQEARLRCSPMKGHSHVYWYRQLPEEGLKFMVYLQKENIIDESGMPKERFSAEFPKEGPSILRIQQVVRGDSAAYFCASSSGTSGGAARDTQYFGPGTRLTVL.

The rearrangement uses TRBV20-1 and TRBJ2-6; tentative D call: TRBD1 (7 bases). The germline CDR1 and CDR2 sequences are DFQATT and SNEGSKA (reference sequence). The CDR3 consists of 16 residues. Trimming took off 3 bases at V and 0 bases at J, with 12 bases between the two ends. Here the CDR3 reads CSASGGGLSGANVLTF. CDR3 DNA: TGCAGTGCTAGTGGAGGGGGCCTCTCTGGGGCCAACGTCCTGACTTTC.

J is TRBJ2-1 and V is TRBV7-2; 9 bases match TRBD2. This CDR3 spans 13 amino acids. V was clipped by 6 bases and J by 10 bases; unmatched bases: 7. Germline CDR1 SGHTA, CDR2 FQGNSA. CDR3 sequence reads: CASRSSGNSEQFF. CDR3 bases: TGTGCCAGCAGATCTAGCGGGAACAGCGAGCAGTTCTTC.